This T cell receptor (beta chain) was found in a study of blood T cells in healthy people across ages. The study's findings and limits: Long-lived and aged donors differed, with more naive CD4+ cells and higher diversity in the long-lived.

As regards this clonotype: Its antigen is currently unknown.

V dropped 3 bases and J dropped 2 bases, with 11 bases sitting between them. CDR3 length equals 15 residues. Germline V gene data show CDR1 as MDHEN and CDR2 as SYDVKM. The second PCR ran 7 to 11 cycles with a sample-barcoded 5' primer and J-beta primers. TCRdb reanalysed the 5' RACE reads using MiXCR and keeps one entry per CDR3 protein. The sample has about 1.8 million distinct CDR3 sequences, 40% to 55% seen once; the top ten hold about 2.1%. The chain employs TRBV28 and TRBJ1-5, with no clear D. Sequencing was done on a sample of blood. This receptor was taken from a woman aged 40 to 55 in good health. CDR3 sequence (DNA): TGTGCCAGCAGTTTCCCGGGTAAGGGCAATCAGCCCCAGCATTTT. It yields the protein CASSFPGKGNQPQHF.